The rows below give T cell receptor beta chains drawn from one sample of a study of shared clonotypes between healthy human individuals. Profiling relied on immunoSEQ multiplex PCR, and the TCRdb table lists in-frame clones only, not all of them. The table has hundreds of thousands of clones, about 96% seen once. The sample was naive CD4+ T cells sorted from blood. These receptor sequences come from a woman in her 30s in good health. Both conserved end residues are part of each CDR3. The D gene is left open where the match is weak. Clone sizes are given selectively: once, few, many, or a class where the clone is expanded.

cdr3_nt cdr3_aa v_call d_call j_call clone_size
TGCGCCAGCAGCCCTCGGGGGGAGACGGAGACCGGGGAGCTGTTTTTT CASSPRGETETGELFF TRBV5-1 TRBD2 TRBJ2-2 -
TGTGCCAGCAGACCGGGGGAGGGCTATGGCTACACCTTC CASRPGEGYGYTF TRBV6-1 - TRBJ1-2 once
TGTGCCAGCTCACCGGACAGGGAGCCAACTAATGAAAAACTGTTTTTT CASSPDREPTNEKLFF TRBV18 TRBD1 TRBJ1-4 -
TGTGCCAGCACTAGAGGGAGGGGAGGAGAGCAGTTCTTC CASTRGRGGEQFF TRBV7-8 TRBD2 TRBJ2-1 -
TGTGCCAGCAGCCCCAGCTCTGCTGAAGCTTTCTTT CASSPSSAEAFF TRBV9 - TRBJ1-1 -
TGTGCCAGCAGTTACGGGACAGGGGGCCCTTACGAGCAGTACTTC CASSYGTGGPYEQYF TRBV6-6 TRBD1 TRBJ2-7 -
TGCGCCAGCAGCTTGGTTTTTAGCGCCACCGGGGAGCTGTTTTTT CASSLVFSATGELFF TRBV5-1 - TRBJ2-2 -
TGTGCCAGCAGTGCAGAGCGGGAGGGGTACAATGAGCAGTTCTTC CASSAEREGYNEQFF TRBV2 TRBD2 TRBJ2-1 -
TGTGCCAGCAGCCCTTATCAACACATTGAAGCTTTCTTT CASSPYQHIEAFF TRBV7-2 - TRBJ1-1 once
TGTGCCAGCAGCTTGAATCAGGGGGCTAACTATGGCTACACCTTC CASSLNQGANYGYTF TRBV11-2 TRBD1 TRBJ1-2 -
TGTGCCACCAGCACTAACCGGGACAGGGGATCCCACGAGCAGTACTTC CATSTNRDRGSHEQYF TRBV15 TRBD1 TRBJ2-7 once
TGCGCCAGCAGCTTGACGGGAGAGTACTACGAGCAGTACTTC CASSLTGEYYEQYF TRBV5-1 - TRBJ2-7 -
TGCGCCAGCAGCTCTACAGGGCACGATTACTATGGCTACACCTTC CASSSTGHDYYGYTF TRBV5-1 - TRBJ1-2 -
TGTGCCAGTAGTACGACTAGCGGGAGCACAGATACGCAGTATTTT CASSTTSGSTDTQYF TRBV19 TRBD2 TRBJ2-3 -
TGCGCCAGCAGTGCCTACTCGGGACTAAAAAAGTCCGAGACCCAGTACTTC CASSAYSGLKKSETQYF TRBV10-2 TRBD2 TRBJ2-5 -
TGTGCCAGCAGCTTAGGGTTAAATGAGCAGTTCTTC CASSLGLNEQFF TRBV7-2 - TRBJ2-1 -
TGTGCCAGCGGCAGGGAAGGCGGTACGCAGTATTTT CASGREGGTQYF TRBV11-2 - TRBJ2-3 -
TGTGCCAGCGGGACAGGGACGACCGGGAGACTGTTTTTT CASGTGTTGRLFF TRBV9 TRBD1 TRBJ1-4 few
TGTGCCAGCAGCATACAGGGCTACGAGCAGTACTTC CASSIQGYEQYF TRBV5-8 - TRBJ2-7 -
TGCAGTGCGTTACAGGCCTACGAGCAGTACTTC CSALQAYEQYF TRBV20-1 - TRBJ2-7 few
TGCGCCAGCAGCTTATCACAGGGTTACCCAGGCGGGGAGCTGTTTTTT CASSLSQGYPGGELFF TRBV5-1 - TRBJ2-2 -
TGTGCCAGCAGCTATGTGGTTTCACCCCTCCACTTT CASSYVVSPLHF TRBV28 - TRBJ1-6 -
TGTGCCAGCAGCTCGTTCAGCGGGAGGGCCTACGAGCAGTACTTC CASSSFSGRAYEQYF TRBV5-5 TRBD2 TRBJ2-7 -
TGTGCCAGCAGCGGTCTAGTAGGGGACTACAATGAGCAGTTCTTC CASSGLVGDYNEQFF TRBV7-2 - TRBJ2-1 -
TGCGCCAGCAGCCAAGGTTTGCAGGCGATCTACGAGCAGTACTTC CASSQGLQAIYEQYF TRBV4-1 - TRBJ2-7 -
TGCGCCAGCAGCTTTGGTCCTAGCGGACAAGAGACCCAGTACTTC CASSFGPSGQETQYF TRBV5-1 TRBD2 TRBJ2-5 -
TGTGCCAGCTCACCTGGGACACGGGTTGGCTACGAGCAGTACTTC CASSPGTRVGYEQYF TRBV18 - TRBJ2-7 -
TGTGCCAGCAGTGAATACGCGGCGGCAGTGGAGCAGTACTTC CASSEYAAAVEQYF TRBV25-1 - TRBJ2-7 -
TGTGCCAGCTCCCCTGGGACGGCCCAAGAGACCCAGTACTTC CASSPGTAQETQYF TRBV18 - TRBJ2-5 -
TGTGCCAGCAACCTGGACAGTAATCAGCCCCAGCATTTT CASNLDSNQPQHF TRBV28 - TRBJ1-5 -
TGTGCCAGCAGTTACACGACAGGGTTCCAAGAGACCCAGTACTTC CASSYTTGFQETQYF TRBV6-6 TRBD1 TRBJ2-5 once
TGTGCCAGCTCACCCCCGGGACAGGGTATGAACACTGAAGCTTTCTTT CASSPPGQGMNTEAFF TRBV18 TRBD1 TRBJ1-1 -
TGCGCCAGCAGTCAGAAGGAGAGGGGTGGCTACACCTTC CASSQKERGGYTF TRBV5-1 - TRBJ1-2 -
TGTGCCAGCTCAACAACTAGCGGGAGTATCCCAGATACGCAGTATTTT CASSTTSGSIPDTQYF TRBV18 TRBD2 TRBJ2-3 once
TGTGCCAGCAGTTGGACTAGCGGGGGCTCCTACGAGCAGTACTTC CASSWTSGGSYEQYF TRBV7-2 TRBD2 TRBJ2-7 -
TGTGCCAGCAGCTTAGCTCAGCTTTCAGATACGCAGTATTTT CASSLAQLSDTQYF TRBV7-2 - TRBJ2-3 -
TGTGCCAGCAAGACTAGCGGTGGCACAGATACGCAGTATTTT CASKTSGGTDTQYF TRBV6-6 TRBD2 TRBJ2-3 -
TGTGCCAGCAGCCGCACTAGCGGAAGCTCCTACAATGAGCAGTTCTTC CASSRTSGSSYNEQFF TRBV9 TRBD2 TRBJ2-1 once
TGTGCCAGTAGCCTCTCCCGGGACAGGGGCTACGAGCAGTACTTC CASSLSRDRGYEQYF TRBV19 TRBD1 TRBJ2-7 -
TGTGCCAGCCGGACTAGCGGGAGGGGTATCGGGGAGCTGTTTTTT CASRTSGRGIGELFF TRBV27 TRBD2 TRBJ2-2 -
TGTGCCAGCAGCTTAATTTTGGGACAGACCTACAATGAGCAGTTCTTC CASSLILGQTYNEQFF TRBV11-2 TRBD1 TRBJ2-1 -
TGCAGCGTGGGGGGCTTTCGGAACACTGAAGCTTTCTTT CSVGGFRNTEAFF TRBV29-1 - TRBJ1-1 once